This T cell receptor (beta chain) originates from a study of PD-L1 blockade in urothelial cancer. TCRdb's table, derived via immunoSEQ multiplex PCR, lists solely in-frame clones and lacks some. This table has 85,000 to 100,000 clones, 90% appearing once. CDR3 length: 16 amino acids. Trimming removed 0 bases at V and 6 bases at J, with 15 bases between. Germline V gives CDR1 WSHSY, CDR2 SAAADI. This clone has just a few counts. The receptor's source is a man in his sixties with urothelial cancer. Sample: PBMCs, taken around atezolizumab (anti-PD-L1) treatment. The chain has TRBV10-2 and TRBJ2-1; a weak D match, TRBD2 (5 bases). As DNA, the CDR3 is TGCGCCAGCAGTGAGTCTCGAGGGAGAATGGGCAATGAGCAGTTCTTC. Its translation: CASSESRGRMGNEQFF.